A single sample is the source of the 20 T cell receptor beta chains below, sequenced in a study of shared clonotypes between healthy human individuals. CD45RO-negative CD8 cells positively selected for CCR7 made up the naive population, which excluded terminally differentiated effector memory CD45RA+ cells. Measured with immunoSEQ multiplex PCR; TCRdb has only the in-frame clones, and not every one. The data show around 1.9 million clones, 80% to 95% seen once. The sample taken for sequencing was naive CD8+ T cells from PBMCs. The source of these receptors is a man aged 18 to 30 in good health. Some clones in this sample may be carry-over from other donors' samples.

The CDR3 DNA is TGTGCCAGCAGTGACCCTGTGAACACTGAAGCTTTCTTT. Translated: CASSDPVNTEAFF. This chain uses TRBV6-5 with TRBJ1-1; unclear D gene. The ends were cut back, 5 bases at V and 0 bases at J, with 7 bases in the middle. The CDR3 runs to 13 residues. The germline V gene encodes CDR1 MNHEY and CDR2 SVGAGI.

This chain connects TRBV7-6 to TRBJ1-1; TRBD1 might be the D (5 bases). Germline V lookup: CDR1 SGHVS, CDR2 FNYEAQ. The CDR3 is made up of 13 amino acids. Trimming removed 1 base from V and 8 bases from J, with 11 bases in between. CDR3 sequence: CASSLGGDSEAFF. Written as DNA, the CDR3 is TGTGCCAGCAGCTTAGGGGGGGATTCGGAAGCTTTCTTT.

This chain connects TRBV5-1 to TRBJ1-1; D remains ambiguous. V lost 4 bases and J 11 bases, leaving 12 bases between the germline ends. Looked up from germline, CDR1 is SGHRS and CDR2 is YFSETQ. The CDR3 is 11 amino acids. The CDR3 protein is CASSDAGDAFF. CDR3 coding DNA: TGCGCCAGCAGCGACGCGGGTGACGCTTTCTTT.

This chain links TRBV6-1 with TRBJ2-1; D not resolved. The V and J ends lost 6 bases and 9 bases respectively, with 6 bases between them. The CDR3 has 10 residues. Germline V CDR1 and CDR2: MNHNS, SASEGT. Written as DNA, the CDR3 is TGTGCCAGCAGGGCCGGTGAGCAGTTCTTC. Encoded protein: CASRAGEQFF.

This chain links TRBV13 with TRBJ2-2; tentatively, D is TRBD1 or TRBD2 (7 bases each). Trimming cost V 5 bases and J 5 bases, with 21 bases left between them. This CDR3 spans 17 amino acids. Germline V gene lookup returns CDR1 PRHDT and CDR2 FYEKMQ (reference sequence). The CDR3 region has the DNA TGTGCCAGCAGCCCGGGGGGACTGACAGGGAATACCGGGGAGCTGTTTTTT. Residues: CASSPGGLTGNTGELFF.

The count of this clone is one. The rearrangement joins TRBV29-1 to TRBJ1-1, with D possibly being TRBD1 (5 bases). The CDR3 has 16 amino acids. Per the germline V gene, CDR1 is SQVTM and CDR2 is ANQGSEA. Trimming shortened V by 6 bases and J by 4 bases, and 24 bases separated the two germline ends. The CDR3 spells CSVDYRDPRTGTEAFF. CDR3 bases: TGCAGCGTAGATTACCGGGACCCGAGGACGGGCACTGAAGCTTTCTTT. Drawing the rest from reference TRBV29-1 and TRBJ1-1, the complete variable domain is SAVISQKPSRDICQRGTSLTIQCQVDSQVTMMFWYRQQPGQSLTLIATANQGSEATYESGFVIDKFPISRPNLTFSTLTVSNMSPEDSSIYLCSVDYRDPRTGTEAFFGQGTRLTVV.

Note on this clone: Other DNA sequences in the same sample also yield this CDR3. The chain recombines TRBV19 with TRBJ2-7; D is perhaps TRBD1 (5 bases). From germline, CDR1 is LNHDA and CDR2 SQIVND (reference sequence). V was clipped by 5 bases and J by 4 bases, with 12 bases between them. The CDR3 runs 13 residues. CDR3 protein: CASSWGPSYEQYF. The CDR3 nucleotides read TGTGCCAGTAGTTGGGGCCCTTCGTACGAGCAGTACTTC. The full variable domain, its missing parts supplied by reference TRBV19 and TRBJ2-7, is DGGITQSPKYLFRKEGQNVTLSCEQNLNHDAMYWYRQDPGQGLRLIYYSQIVNDFQKGDIAEGYSVSREKKESFPLTVTSAQKNPTAFYLCASSWGPSYEQYFGPGTRLTVT.

With respect to this clone: Other DNA sequences in the same sample also yield this CDR3. The chain is built from TRBV19 and TRBJ1-1; D is ambiguous. Germline V gene data show CDR1 as LNHDA and CDR2 as SQIVND (reference sequence). The CDR3 has 12 amino acids. V lost 5 bases and J lost 2, with 6 bases in between. In DNA form, the CDR3 reads TGTGCCAGTAGTGTGAGAAACACTGAAGCTTTCTTT. It specifies CASSVRNTEAFF.

V and J are TRBV6-5 and TRBJ1-5; D ambiguous. The CDR3 consists of 13 residues. CDR1 and CDR2 from the germline V gene are MNHEY and SVGAGI. The germline V and J ends were trimmed by 7 bases and 0 bases, with 7 bases remaining between them. CDR3 sequence (DNA): TGTGCCAGCACGGAAAATAGCAATCAGCCCCAGCATTTT. It yields the protein CASTENSNQPQHF.

The chain employs TRBV11-2 and TRBJ2-7; D is uncertain. Trimming cost V 1 base and J 0 bases, with 10 bases left between them. In germline, CDR1 is SGHAT, CDR2 FQNNGV. CDR3 size: 15 residues. CDR3 in DNA: TGTGCCAGCAGCTTAGGTCCTGCGAGCTCCTACGAGCAGTACTTC. Its translation: CASSLGPASSYEQYF. Using reference TRBV11-2 and TRBJ2-7 for the parts outside the CDR3, the full variable domain is EAGVAQSPRYKIIEKRQSVAFWCNPISGHATLYWYQQILGQGPKLLIQFQNNGVVDDSQLPKDRFSAERLKGVDSTLKIQPAKLEDSAVYLCASSLGPASSYEQYFGPGTRLTVT.

The chain employs TRBV19 and TRBJ2-7; tentative D call: TRBD2 (6 bases). The V end lost 0 bases, the J end lost 3 bases, and 18 bases lay between the germline ends. Germline loops: CDR1 LNHDA, CDR2 SQIVND (reference sequence). The CDR3 is 17 residues long. The CDR3 DNA reads as TGTGCCAGTAGTATAGATCTCGGGAGAGCCCTTCGCTACGAGCAGTACTTC. The encoded protein is CASSIDLGRALRYEQYF. Combining the CDR3 with reference TRBV19 and TRBJ2-7 gives the whole variable domain DGGITQSPKYLFRKEGQNVTLSCEQNLNHDAMYWYRQDPGQGLRLIYYSQIVNDFQKGDIAEGYSVSREKKESFPLTVTSAQKNPTAFYLCASSIDLGRALRYEQYFGPGTRLTVT.

The V call is TRBV9, the J call TRBJ2-1; possibly TRBD2 for D (6 bases). From germline, CDR1 is SGDLS and CDR2 YYNGEE. The CDR3 spans 16 residues. Trimming took 2 bases from V and 7 from J, leaving 19 bases between them. The CDR3 DNA reads as TGTGCCAGCAGCGTTTGGGCGGCCCCTGGGGGGAATGAGCAGTTCTTC. Its translation is CASSVWAAPGGNEQFF.

The V and J genes are TRBV29-1 and TRBJ1-6; no clear D gene. CDR3 length equals 14 residues. Germline values: CDR1 SQVTM, CDR2 ANQGSEA. V lost 7 bases and J 5 bases, leaving 15 bases between the germline ends. CDR3 sequence: CSAQSGSNNSPLHF. As DNA, the CDR3 is TGCAGCGCTCAGTCGGGCAGCAATAATTCACCCCTCCACTTT.

This sequence joins TRBV6-6 and TRBJ1-5, with a tentative D call TRBD1 (5 bases). This CDR3 comprises 16 residues. Trimming removed 0 bases at V and 6 bases at J, with 15 bases between. Per germline, CDR1 MNHNY and CDR2 SVGAGI (reference sequence). CDR3 nucleotides: TGTGCCAGCAGTTACTCGGTTCGGGGGTTGGGTCAGCCCCAGCATTTT. Protein sequence: CASSYSVRGLGQPQHF.

This chain links TRBV5-1 with TRBJ2-7, with 10 positions matching TRBD1. This CDR3 has 16 amino acids. Trimming cost V 5 bases and J 0 bases; bases outside gene matches: 8. Per germline, CDR1 SGHRS and CDR2 YFSETQ. CDR3 loop: CASREPGTGVSYEQYF. CDR3 sequence (DNA): TGCGCCAGCAGAGAACCCGGGACAGGGGTCTCCTACGAGCAGTACTTC.

The rearrangement links TRBV27 to TRBJ2-3, with TRBD2 matching 11 bases. V was clipped by 6 bases and J by 4 bases; unmatched bases: 9. This CDR3 region has 16 residues. Germline values: CDR1 MNHEY, CDR2 SMNVEV (reference sequence). This chain's CDR3 is CASRQLAGVGADTQYF. The DNA of the CDR3 is TGTGCCAGCAGACAACTAGCGGGAGTGGGGGCAGATACGCAGTATTTT.

The chain joins TRBV4-1 to TRBJ2-3, with D perhaps assigned TRBD1 or TRBD2 (5 bases each). Trimming took off 1 base at V and 7 bases at J, with 15 bases between the two ends. CDR3 length equals 15 residues. Germline V gene data show CDR1 as MGHRA and CDR2 as YSYEKL. CDR3 bases: TGCGCCAGCAGCCAAGTAGCAACGGGACCCTATACGCAGTATTTT. Translating it yields CASSQVATGPYTQYF.

The chain couples TRBV29-1 to TRBJ2-3; 8 bases line up with TRBD2. This CDR3 region has 13 residues. Trimming removed 3 bases from V and 6 bases from J; junction bases left unmatched: 5. The germline gives CDR1 SQVTM, CDR2 ANQGSEA. The CDR3 sequence: CSVDPGLEDTQYF. In DNA form, the CDR3 reads TGCAGCGTTGACCCGGGACTAGAGGATACGCAGTATTTT.

The CDR3 here is CASSITGTSGYEQYF. The CDR3 nucleotides are TGTGCCAGTAGTATAACCGGGACTAGCGGATACGAGCAGTACTTC. The chain couples TRBV19 to TRBJ2-7; 11 bases are shared with TRBD2. After removal of 2 bases from V and 4 bases from J, the junction contained 4 bases not matched to a gene. CDR1 is LNHDA and CDR2 is SQIVND in the germline V gene (reference sequence). The CDR3 totals 15 residues.

V is TRBV4-3 and J is TRBJ2-3, with D unresolved. This CDR3 has 16 residues. Per germline, CDR1 LGHNA and CDR2 YSLEER. V was cut by 3 bases and J by 0 bases, with 13 bases left in between. This chain's CDR3 is CASSQLSFSSTDTQYF. CDR3 bases: TGCGCCAGCAGCCAGTTAAGTTTTTCTAGCACAGATACGCAGTATTTT.